Below, 11 T cell receptor beta chains from the same sample are listed, as sequenced in a study of blood T cell repertoires in COVID-19. Clones were read by immunoSEQ multiplex PCR, and TCRdb kept only the in-frame ones, dropping some. The table lists around 220,000 clones, around 86% of them singletons. The specimen sequenced was peripheral blood. Receptors were obtained from a human donor in a cohort sampled during active COVID-19.

This clone was picked up a small number of times. This sequence joins TRBV2 and TRBJ2-2; 11 bases align to TRBD2. The germline gives CDR1 SNHLY, CDR2 FYNNEI. This CDR3 spans 15 amino acids. With V trimmed by 8 bases and J by 2 bases, 4 bases remained unmatched. CDR3 DNA sequence: TGTGCCAGCGGGGGACTAGCGGTTAACACCGGGGAGCTGTTTTTT. Translating gives CASGGLAVNTGELFF.

The gene calls are TRBV6-1 and TRBJ2-7; 7 bases fit TRBD2. The CDR3 runs 12 residues. Trimming cost V 3 bases and J 9 bases; bases outside gene matches: 5. Germline V gives CDR1 MNHNS, CDR2 SASEGT. CDR3 sequence (DNA): TGTGCCAGCAGTGAGGGACGCGGGGGGCAGTACTTC. Translation: CASSEGRGGQYF.

This chain uses TRBV4-3 with TRBJ2-7; D is uncertain. V gave up 4 bases and J gave up 0 bases, with 19 bases separating them. CDR1 and CDR2 from the germline V gene are LGHNA and YSLEER. This CDR3 region has 17 residues. The CDR3 region has the DNA TGCGCCAGCAGCCGCGCCCTTAGTCGTGTTTCCTCCTACGAGCAGTACTTC. Its protein is CASSRALSRVSSYEQYF.

The V call is TRBV7-2, the J call TRBJ2-2; D not resolved. The V gene lost 4 bases and the J gene lost 3 bases, with 6 bases spanning the gap. Germline lookup yields CDR1 SGHTA and CDR2 FQGNSA. This CDR3 contains 13 residues. This CDR3 is CASSSDYTGELFF. CDR3 DNA sequence: TGTGCCAGCAGCTCAGACTACACCGGGGAGCTGTTTTTT.

V and J are TRBV9 and TRBJ1-2, with 8 positions matching TRBD1. Germline V gives CDR1 SGDLS, CDR2 YYNGEE. The CDR3 consists of 13 residues. Germline trimming cut 3 bases from V and 6 bases from J; bases unmatched to any gene: 4. The CDR3 region is CASSGTGSHGYTF. DNA for the CDR3: TGTGCCAGCAGCGGGACAGGGTCTCATGGCTACACCTTC. Full variable domain (outside the CDR3, taken from reference TRBV9 and TRBJ1-2): DSGVTQTPKHLITATGQRVTLRCSPRSGDLSVYWYQQSLDQGLQFLIQYYNGEERAKGNILERFSAQQFPDLHSELNLSSLELGDSALYFCASSGTGSHGYTFGSGTRLTVV.

In this sample, this clone turned up once. V usage is TRBV28 and J usage is TRBJ2-7; 7 bases map to TRBD2. Unmatched junction bases numbered 13, after V lost 4 bases and J lost 10 bases. Looked up from germline, CDR1 is MDHEN and CDR2 is SYDVKM. This CDR3 is built from 14 residues. The CDR3 protein is CASSSLADLFLQYF. CDR3 coding DNA: TGTGCCAGCAGTTCCCTAGCGGACCTTTTTTTACAGTACTTC.

V is TRBV30 and J is TRBJ2-7; weak D call: TRBD1 (5 bases). The V end was cut by 2 bases, the J end by 6 bases, with 11 bases between. This CDR3 is 12 amino acids long. The germline V gene encodes CDR1 GTSNPN and CDR2 SVGIG (reference sequence). For the CDR3, the DNA is TGTGCCTGGAGTCATGGGGCCAGCGAGCAGTACTTC. Its translation is CAWSHGASEQYF.

Points on this clone: This CDR3 is also generated by other DNA sequences in the sample. The chain links TRBV9 to TRBJ2-7; 11 positions match TRBD2. The CDR3 contains 15 residues. The germline CDR1 and CDR2 sequences are SGDLS and YYNGEE. Trimming took 0 bases from V and 4 from J; bases not matched to a gene: 3. The CDR3 loop reads CASSVGLAGSYEQYF. The CDR3 DNA reads as TGTGCCAGCAGCGTAGGACTAGCGGGATCATACGAGCAGTACTTC.

V and J are TRBV11-2 and TRBJ2-2; D might be TRBD1 (6 bases). From germline, CDR1 is SGHAT and CDR2 FQNNGV. The CDR3 totals 18 residues. V was cut by 8 bases and J by 8 bases, with 30 bases left in between. The CDR3 spells CASVGATTAALLGGELFF. CDR3 DNA sequence: TGTGCCAGCGTGGGGGCTACGACAGCAGCTCTTTTAGGGGGGGAGCTGTTTTTT.

The chain combines TRBV29-1 with TRBJ2-7; maybe TRBD2 (6 bases). This CDR3 is 15 amino acids long. Germline CDR1 and CDR2: SQVTM and ANQGSEA. V was pared by 8 bases and J by 4 bases, with 24 bases between. CDR3 nucleotide sequence: TGCAGCATCCGTGGGGGTAACCTTGGGACTTACGAGCAGTACTTC. This sequence encodes CSIRGGNLGTYEQYF.

This clone was recorded a few times. The chain couples TRBV27 to TRBJ1-6, with TRBD1 matching 7 bases. This CDR3 is 14 amino acids long. The germline V gene has CDR1 MNHEY and CDR2 SMNVEV (reference sequence). V lost 7 bases, J lost 6 bases, and 6 bases stayed unmatched. The CDR3 DNA follows: TGTGCCAGCACCCCGGACAGGTTTAATTCACCCCTCCACTTT. Protein: CASTPDRFNSPLHF.